This T cell receptor beta chain comes out of a study of blood T cell repertoires in COVID-19. This clone showed up just once. Trimming removed 4 bases at V and 9 bases at J, with 15 bases between. The CDR3 extends over 13 amino acids. Original processing methods: The assay estimated nucleated cells by amplifying reference gene primers. The repertoire was sequenced with immunoSEQ multiplex PCR; TCRdb's copy has only in-frame clones and lacks some. V and J calls and clone size are given by that table; D and trimming were obtained from the DNA. Found here are some 260,000 clones, less than 85% of them singletons; the top ten hold 4.5% to 5%.

The TCR originated in a woman over 75 with active or convalescent COVID-19. Input material: peripheral blood. The genes are TRBV12-3 or TRBV12-4 and TRBJ1-2; D gene uncertain. The CDR3 region is CASSWRAERSYTF. The CDR3 region has the DNA TGTGCCAGCAGTTGGCGGGCAGAGAGAAGCTACACCTTC.